This TCR beta chain stems from a study of T cells in localized non-small cell lung cancer. TCRdb keeps only in-frame clones here, not all; method: immunoSEQ multiplex PCR. The sample has more than 100,000 clones; 80% to 90% are singletons. Germline V lookup: CDR1 GTSNPN, CDR2 SVGIG (reference sequence). Trimming removed 3 bases from V and 4 bases from J, with 14 bases in between. The CDR3 covers 14 residues. This specimen was peripheral blood, taken before any cancer treatment. This chain connects TRBV30 to TRBJ2-3, with a tentative D call TRBD1 (5 bases). This sequence originates from a female donor older than 55 with stage I lung adenocarcinoma. The CDR3 is CAWSEGAVSDTQYF. The CDR3 DNA sequence: TGTGCCTGGAGCGAAGGGGCGGTTTCAGATACGCAGTATTTT.